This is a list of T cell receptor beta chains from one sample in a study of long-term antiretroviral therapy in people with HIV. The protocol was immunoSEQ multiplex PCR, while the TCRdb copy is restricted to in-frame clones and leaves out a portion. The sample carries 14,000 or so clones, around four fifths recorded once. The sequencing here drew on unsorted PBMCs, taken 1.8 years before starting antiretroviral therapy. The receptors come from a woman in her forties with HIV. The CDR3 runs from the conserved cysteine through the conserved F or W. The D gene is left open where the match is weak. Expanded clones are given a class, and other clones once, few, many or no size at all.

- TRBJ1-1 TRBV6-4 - TGTGCCAGCAGGCTGACGGAAGCCGGAGAAGCTTTCTTT CASRLTEAGEAFF
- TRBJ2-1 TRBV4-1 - TGCGCCAGCAGCCTTTTCGGGGCGAATGAGCAGTTCTTC CASSLFGANEQFF
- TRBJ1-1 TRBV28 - TGTGCCAGCAGTTTTCGCTTAGGTTGGGGTACTGAAGCTTTCTTT CASSFRLGWGTEAFF
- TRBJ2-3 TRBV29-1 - TGCAGCGTTGCCGTAGCGGGCACAGATACGCAGTATTTT CSVAVAGTDTQYF
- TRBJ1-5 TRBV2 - TGTGCCAGCAGTGAATGGGGTAGCAATCAGCCCCAGCATTTT CASSEWGSNQPQHF
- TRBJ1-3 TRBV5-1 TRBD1 TGCGCCAGCAGTCCACAGGGGGCTTCTGGAAACACCATATATTTT CASSPQGASGNTIYF
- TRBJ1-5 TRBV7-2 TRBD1 TGTGCCAGCAGCTTAGCGCAAGGACAGGGAGTGGGCAATCAGCCCCAGCATTTT CASSLAQGQGVGNQPQHF
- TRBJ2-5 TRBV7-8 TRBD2 TGTGCCAGCAGCCTGAGTTACCCGGGACTAGGAAACGTTGGTTGGGAGACCCAGTACTTC CASSLSYPGLGNVGWETQYF
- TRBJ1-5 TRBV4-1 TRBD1 TGCGCCAGCAGGGACAGGGAGAATCAGCCCCAGCATTTT CASRDRENQPQHF
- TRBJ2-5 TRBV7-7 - TGTGCTAGCAGCACAGGGAATCAAGAGACCCAGTACTTC CASSTGNQETQYF
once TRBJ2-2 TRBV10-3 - TGTGCCATCAGTGGCCTTGGCGGTGCAACCGGGGAGCTGTTTTTT CAISGLGGATGELFF
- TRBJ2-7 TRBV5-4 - TGTGCCAGCAGCTTGATGGACAGTTGGTCCTACGAGCAGTACTTC CASSLMDSWSYEQYF
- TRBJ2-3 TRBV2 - TGTGCCAGCAGATCCCTCTCCCCGGCGGGGAGCACAGATACGCAGTATTTT CASRSLSPAGSTDTQYF
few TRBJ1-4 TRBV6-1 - TGTGCCAGCCACGATGAAAAACTGTTTTTT CASHDEKLFF
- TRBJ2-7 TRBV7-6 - TGTGCCAGCAGTTCACAGGGCGCCGAGCAGTACTTC CASSSQGAEQYF
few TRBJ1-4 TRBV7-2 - TGTGCCAGCAGCTTAGCTCGGACAGTTCATGTTGAAAAACTGTTTTTT CASSLARTVHVEKLFF
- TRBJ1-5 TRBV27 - TGTGCCAGCAGTCCTCAGGGAAAGGGTCAGCCCCAGCATTTT CASSPQGKGQPQHF
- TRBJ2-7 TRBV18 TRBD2 TGTGCCAGCTCAACAATAGCGGGGATTCCCTACGAGCAGTACTTC CASSTIAGIPYEQYF
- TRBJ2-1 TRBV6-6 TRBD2 TGTGCCAGCAGTTACTCGCGGGAGTACATGTATGAGCAGTTCTTC CASSYSREYMYEQFF
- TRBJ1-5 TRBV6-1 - TGTGCCAGCAGTGAAGCCGGGACGGTTTACGGTCAGCCCCAGCATTTT CASSEAGTVYGQPQHF
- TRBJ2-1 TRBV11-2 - TGTGCCAGCAGCCTCCTTAGCGGTTACTCCTACAATGAGCAGTTCTTC CASSLLSGYSYNEQFF
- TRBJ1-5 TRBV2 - TGTGCCAGCAGTGAAGGCAGGTTTAGCAATCAGCCCCAGCATTTT CASSEGRFSNQPQHF
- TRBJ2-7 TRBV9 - TGTGCCAGCAGCGTAAATTCAGAGACAAATCCCAACTCCTACGAGCAGTACTTC CASSVNSETNPNSYEQYF
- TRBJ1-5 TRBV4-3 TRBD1 TGCGCCAGCAGCCAGACAGGGTTCAATCAGCCCCAGCATTTT CASSQTGFNQPQHF
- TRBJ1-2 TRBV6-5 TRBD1 TGTGCCAGCAGTTACGGGACAGGGGGATATGGCTACACCTTC CASSYGTGGYGYTF
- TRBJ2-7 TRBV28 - TGTGCCAGCAGTTTAGGGTACGAGCAGTACTTC CASSLGYEQYF
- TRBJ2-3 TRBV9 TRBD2 TGTGCCAGCAGCGTAGAGTCTAGCGGGAGGCCGGGTGGGACGCAGTATTTT CASSVESSGRPGGTQYF
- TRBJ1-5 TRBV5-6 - TGTGCCAGCAGCTTGTTCACGGACAGCAATCAGCCCCAGCATTTT CASSLFTDSNQPQHF
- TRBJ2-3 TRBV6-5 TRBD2 TGTGCCACCCGGGGAGGGAGCACAGATACGCAGTATTTT CATRGGSTDTQYF
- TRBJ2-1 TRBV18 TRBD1 TGTGCCAGCTCACTAATTTCCGGGACAGGGGGCTCAAATGAGCAGTTCTTC CASSLISGTGGSNEQFF
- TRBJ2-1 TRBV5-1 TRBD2 TGCGCCAGTAACCTAGCGGGGGAGTACAATGAGCAGTTCTTC CASNLAGEYNEQFF
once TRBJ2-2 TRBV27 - TGTGCCAGCAGTTTAAAAAGGGTTGACACCGGGGAGCTGTTTTTT CASSLKRVDTGELFF
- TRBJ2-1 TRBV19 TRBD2 TGTGCCAGTAGTATCGGCGGGAGGCGGGATGAGCAGTTCTTC CASSIGGRRDEQFF
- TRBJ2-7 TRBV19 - TGTGCCAGTAGTAGGTCAGATTCAAGGGAGCAGTACTTC CASSRSDSREQYF
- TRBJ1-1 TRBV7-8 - TGTGCCAGCAGCTTAGAGGCAGCTGAAGCTTTCTTT CASSLEAAEAFF
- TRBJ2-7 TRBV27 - TGTGCCAGCAGTTTAACGGGGACCAGTCACCACGAGCAGTACTTC CASSLTGTSHHEQYF
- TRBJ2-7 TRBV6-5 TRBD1 TGTGCCAGCAGCGGGACAGGGGGCTCCTACGAGCAGTACTTC CASSGTGGSYEQYF
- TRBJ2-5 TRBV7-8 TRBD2 TGTGCCAGCAGCTTACTAGCGGGAAAAGAGACCCAGTACTTC CASSLLAGKETQYF
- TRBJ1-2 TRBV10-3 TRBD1 TGTGCCATCAGTGATGGAGGGGGCGCAAGCTATGGCTACACCTTC CAISDGGGASYGYTF
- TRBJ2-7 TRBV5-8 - TGTGCCAGCAGCCCGTCCCGGGGTACCTACGAGCAGTACTTC CASSPSRGTYEQYF
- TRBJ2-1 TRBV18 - TGTGCCAGCTCACCACGGCTAGCAGCCGACAATGAGCAGTTCTTC CASSPRLAADNEQFF